This is a list of T cell receptor beta chains from one sample in a study of blood T cell repertoires in COVID-19. The table came from immunoSEQ multiplex PCR; TCRdb's copy has only in-frame clones and leaves some out. The data contain about 250,000 clones, approximately 85% of them singletons. The source material was PBMCs or T cells enriched from blood (not recorded which). These TCRs come from a woman between 50 and 59 years old who had been exposed to COVID-19. Both conserved end residues are trimmed from each CDR3. A D gene is named only where the DNA matches it firmly.

d_gene: .; j_gene: TRBJ1-6; len: 11; v_gene: TRBV28; CDR3aa: AIRGPYNSPLH
d_gene: TRBD1; j_gene: TRBJ1-6; len: 14; v_gene: TRBV14; CDR3aa: ASSQGSGQLNSPLH
d_gene: .; j_gene: TRBJ1-6; len: 10; v_gene: TRBV9; CDR3aa: ASSGPDLSLH
d_gene: TRBD1; j_gene: TRBJ2-5; len: 12; v_gene: TRBV18; CDR3aa: ASATGGKVETQY
d_gene: TRBD1; j_gene: TRBJ1-2; len: 11; v_gene: TRBV10-3; CDR3aa: AISGDRVQGYT
d_gene: .; j_gene: TRBJ1-1; len: 10; v_gene: TRBV12-3/TRBV12-4; CDR3aa: ASSWEGVEAF
d_gene: .; j_gene: TRBJ2-7; len: 12; v_gene: TRBV4-3; CDR3aa: ASSQEIQRGEQY
d_gene: .; j_gene: TRBJ1-1; len: 12; v_gene: TRBV7-9; CDR3aa: ASSLEVGHTEAF
d_gene: .; j_gene: TRBJ1-2; len: 13; v_gene: TRBV21-1; CDR3aa: ASSKGEREGYGYT
d_gene: .; j_gene: TRBJ1-6; len: 12; v_gene: TRBV5-5; CDR3aa: ASSLDRAISPLH
d_gene: .; j_gene: TRBJ1-1; len: 11; v_gene: TRBV14; CDR3aa: ASSIADWTEAF
d_gene: .; j_gene: TRBJ1-6; len: 11; v_gene: TRBV19; CDR3aa: ASSDLGSSPLH
d_gene: .; j_gene: TRBJ2-3; len: 12; v_gene: TRBV11-2; CDR3aa: ASSLDGGTDTQY
d_gene: .; j_gene: TRBJ1-2; len: 13; v_gene: TRBV30; CDR3aa: AWGLDSGSKDGYT
d_gene: .; j_gene: TRBJ1-1; len: 10; v_gene: TRBV25-1; CDR3aa: ASSGGTGQAF
d_gene: .; j_gene: TRBJ1-1; len: 10; v_gene: TRBV6-5; CDR3aa: ATFRRRTEAF
d_gene: .; j_gene: TRBJ1-1; len: 10; v_gene: TRBV29-1; CDR3aa: SVGHQGTEAF
d_gene: .; j_gene: TRBJ1-4; len: 13; v_gene: TRBV2; CDR3aa: ASSSLGAGDEKLF
d_gene: TRBD2; j_gene: TRBJ2-5; len: 12; v_gene: TRBV4-2; CDR3aa: ASSSGGAGETQY
d_gene: .; j_gene: TRBJ1-5; len: 13; v_gene: TRBV5-1; CDR3aa: ASSLFGGLNQPQH
d_gene: TRBD1; j_gene: TRBJ1-5; len: 15; v_gene: TRBV7-2; CDR3aa: ASSIRTGGIDNQPQH
d_gene: .; j_gene: TRBJ1-1; len: 13; v_gene: TRBV7-9; CDR3aa: ASSLVRGYYTEAF
d_gene: .; j_gene: TRBJ1-2; len: 14; v_gene: TRBV5-6; CDR3aa: ASSLTATFRGYGYT
d_gene: .; j_gene: TRBJ1-4; len: 14; v_gene: TRBV12-5; CDR3aa: ASGLASSREDEKLF
d_gene: TRBD1; j_gene: TRBJ2-1; len: 15; v_gene: TRBV4-3; CDR3aa: ASSQGEGQVSYNEQF
d_gene: .; j_gene: TRBJ2-3; len: 9; v_gene: TRBV29-1; CDR3aa: SVALEDTQY
d_gene: .; j_gene: TRBJ2-5; len: 12; v_gene: TRBV3-1/TRBV3-2; CDR3aa: ASSQGRAGETQY
d_gene: TRBD1; j_gene: TRBJ2-1; len: 13; v_gene: TRBV16; CDR3aa: ASSQPGTGKNEQF
d_gene: TRBD1; j_gene: TRBJ1-1; len: 12; v_gene: TRBV19; CDR3aa: ASSGRTGNTEAF
d_gene: TRBD2; j_gene: TRBJ2-3; len: 13; v_gene: TRBV12-5; CDR3aa: ASGLDAGGTDTQY
d_gene: .; j_gene: TRBJ2-7; len: 10; v_gene: TRBV7-2; CDR3aa: ASSLGLAEQY
d_gene: .; j_gene: TRBJ1-1; len: 15; v_gene: TRBV6-1; CDR3aa: ASSEAVGRRKNTEAF
d_gene: TRBD1; j_gene: TRBJ1-4; len: 16; v_gene: TRBV4-2; CDR3aa: ASSRRDRVPLENEKLF
d_gene: .; j_gene: TRBJ1-2; len: 13; v_gene: TRBV6-5; CDR3aa: ASRATWRESRGYT
d_gene: .; j_gene: TRBJ2-5; len: 11; v_gene: TRBV4-1; CDR3aa: ASSRMGGETQY
d_gene: .; j_gene: TRBJ2-7; len: 12; v_gene: TRBV28; CDR3aa: ASSPITGNYEQY